These T cell receptor beta chains were read from a single sample in a study of cytomegalovirus exposure and HLA in healthy donors. Generated by immunoSEQ multiplex PCR, the TCRdb table keeps only in-frame clones and is missing some. The sample has roughly 200,000 clones, roughly 84% seen once. Sequenced material: PBMCs. The receptor source for this set is a young woman in good health and CMV-seropositive. Each CDR3 is given with its conserved first and last residue. Fields, in order: clone size, J gene, CDR3 length, V gene, CDR3 protein. Size tells how often a clone was seen (once, few, many) or the class of an expanded clone, and some rows leave it out.

clone size: -
J gene: TRBJ1-5
CDR3 length: 15
V gene: TRBV7-2
CDR3 protein: CASSLEGAGDQPQHF

clone size: -
J gene: TRBJ2-1
CDR3 length: 16
V gene: TRBV5-1
CDR3 protein: CASSRSSGGAYNEQFF

clone size: -
J gene: TRBJ1-2
CDR3 length: 14
V gene: TRBV7-2
CDR3 protein: CASSSRQGSVGYTF

clone size: -
J gene: TRBJ2-2
CDR3 length: 15
V gene: TRBV11-3
CDR3 protein: CASSLLAGAPGELFF

clone size: -
J gene: TRBJ1-2
CDR3 length: 15
V gene: TRBV5-8
CDR3 protein: CASSSRTGGVYGYTF

clone size: -
J gene: TRBJ1-4
CDR3 length: 17
V gene: TRBV7-6
CDR3 protein: CASSLDSRAQGLEKLFF

clone size: -
J gene: TRBJ2-2
CDR3 length: 16
V gene: TRBV5-4
CDR3 protein: CASSLRNGGMTGELFF

clone size: -
J gene: TRBJ1-1
CDR3 length: 13
V gene: TRBV18
CDR3 protein: CASSGDKNTEAFF

clone size: once
J gene: TRBJ2-3
CDR3 length: 14
V gene: TRBV2
CDR3 protein: CASRQRILTDTQYF

clone size: -
J gene: TRBJ2-1
CDR3 length: 14
V gene: TRBV19
CDR3 protein: CASSIAGVYNEQFF

clone size: -
J gene: TRBJ2-6
CDR3 length: 15
V gene: TRBV7-9
CDR3 protein: CASSITGLGANVLTF

clone size: -
J gene: TRBJ2-2
CDR3 length: 13
V gene: TRBV7-2
CDR3 protein: CASSLDRTGELFF

clone size: -
J gene: TRBJ1-4
CDR3 length: 14
V gene: TRBV6-1
CDR3 protein: CASSEWQNNEKLFF

clone size: -
J gene: TRBJ2-1
CDR3 length: 14
V gene: TRBV6-6
CDR3 protein: CASSYSNKYNEQFF

clone size: few
J gene: TRBJ1-2
CDR3 length: 13
V gene: TRBV7-2
CDR3 protein: CASSMGGLYGYTF

clone size: -
J gene: TRBJ1-2
CDR3 length: 14
V gene: TRBV2
CDR3 protein: CASSDPVERRGYTF

clone size: -
J gene: TRBJ2-6
CDR3 length: 18
V gene: TRBV7-6
CDR3 protein: CASCPHRVSYSGANVLTF

clone size: -
J gene: TRBJ2-2
CDR3 length: 13
V gene: TRBV9
CDR3 protein: CASSKRETGELFF

clone size: -
J gene: TRBJ2-3
CDR3 length: 18
V gene: TRBV7-8
CDR3 protein: CASSLISPRGTSTDTQYF

clone size: -
J gene: TRBJ1-2
CDR3 length: 14
V gene: TRBV10-3
CDR3 protein: CAISESSSSGGYTF

clone size: -
J gene: TRBJ2-1
CDR3 length: 16
V gene: TRBV2
CDR3 protein: CASSELAGGPMGEQFF

clone size: -
J gene: TRBJ2-1
CDR3 length: 18
V gene: TRBV6-7
CDR3 protein: CASSYTVLVGQGAGEQFF

clone size: -
J gene: TRBJ1-4
CDR3 length: 15
V gene: TRBV5-1
CDR3 protein: CASSLEGVRNEKLFF

clone size: -
J gene: TRBJ1-6
CDR3 length: 15
V gene: TRBV28
CDR3 protein: CASGEQSSYNSPLHF

clone size: -
J gene: TRBJ2-1
CDR3 length: 18
V gene: TRBV2
CDR3 protein: CASTGGDPGRTTNNEQFF

clone size: -
J gene: TRBJ2-3
CDR3 length: 12
V gene: TRBV9
CDR3 protein: CASSVALDTQYF

clone size: -
J gene: TRBJ2-1
CDR3 length: 15
V gene: TRBV27
CDR3 protein: CASSLLSVQGGEQFF

clone size: -
J gene: TRBJ1-5
CDR3 length: 16
V gene: TRBV7-8
CDR3 protein: CASSLARGVGNQPQHF

clone size: -
J gene: TRBJ2-4
CDR3 length: 14
V gene: TRBV2
CDR3 protein: CASLATGDGNIQYF

clone size: few
J gene: TRBJ2-7
CDR3 length: 13
V gene: TRBV7-9
CDR3 protein: CASSPGVPYEQYF

clone size: few
J gene: TRBJ1-6
CDR3 length: 13
V gene: TRBV6-5
CDR3 protein: CASRGGGYSPLHF

clone size: -
J gene: TRBJ2-7
CDR3 length: 17
V gene: TRBV11-3
CDR3 protein: CASSLVCPGQGSYEQYF

clone size: -
J gene: TRBJ1-2
CDR3 length: 18
V gene: TRBV4-1
CDR3 protein: CASSQVPSGTGGAYGYTF

clone size: -
J gene: TRBJ1-4
CDR3 length: 12
V gene: TRBV7-9
CDR3 protein: CASSLGDEKLFF

clone size: -
J gene: TRBJ1-4
CDR3 length: 15
V gene: TRBV5-1
CDR3 protein: CASSVGTGWDEKLFF

clone size: few
J gene: TRBJ1-2
CDR3 length: 16
V gene: TRBV11-2
CDR3 protein: CASSQHGKTGGDGYTF

clone size: -
J gene: TRBJ1-1
CDR3 length: 15
V gene: TRBV7-9
CDR3 protein: CASTTQGPSNTEAFF

clone size: few
J gene: TRBJ2-7
CDR3 length: 14
V gene: TRBV18
CDR3 protein: CASSPPDSRREQYF

clone size: -
J gene: TRBJ2-1
CDR3 length: 15
V gene: TRBV11-3
CDR3 protein: CASSPGTPMVHEQFF

clone size: once
J gene: TRBJ2-4
CDR3 length: 13
V gene: TRBV4-3
CDR3 protein: CASSPSNRDIQYF

clone size: -
J gene: TRBJ2-2
CDR3 length: 15
V gene: TRBV6-6
CDR3 protein: CASTKDRGRGGELFF

clone size: -
J gene: TRBJ1-2
CDR3 length: 12
V gene: TRBV29-1
CDR3 protein: CSALTGAHGYTF

clone size: once
J gene: TRBJ1-1
CDR3 length: 14
V gene: TRBV5-8
CDR3 protein: CASTSRRGNTEAFF

clone size: -
J gene: TRBJ1-2
CDR3 length: 14
V gene: TRBV6-5
CDR3 protein: CASSETGWLRGYTF

clone size: few
J gene: TRBJ2-5
CDR3 length: 12
V gene: TRBV2
CDR3 protein: CATSRLGETQYF

clone size: few
J gene: TRBJ2-7
CDR3 length: 14
V gene: TRBV2
CDR3 protein: CASSAGARGYEQYF

clone size: -
J gene: TRBJ1-5
CDR3 length: 17
V gene: TRBV7-2
CDR3 protein: CASSLVAGQAYNQPQHF